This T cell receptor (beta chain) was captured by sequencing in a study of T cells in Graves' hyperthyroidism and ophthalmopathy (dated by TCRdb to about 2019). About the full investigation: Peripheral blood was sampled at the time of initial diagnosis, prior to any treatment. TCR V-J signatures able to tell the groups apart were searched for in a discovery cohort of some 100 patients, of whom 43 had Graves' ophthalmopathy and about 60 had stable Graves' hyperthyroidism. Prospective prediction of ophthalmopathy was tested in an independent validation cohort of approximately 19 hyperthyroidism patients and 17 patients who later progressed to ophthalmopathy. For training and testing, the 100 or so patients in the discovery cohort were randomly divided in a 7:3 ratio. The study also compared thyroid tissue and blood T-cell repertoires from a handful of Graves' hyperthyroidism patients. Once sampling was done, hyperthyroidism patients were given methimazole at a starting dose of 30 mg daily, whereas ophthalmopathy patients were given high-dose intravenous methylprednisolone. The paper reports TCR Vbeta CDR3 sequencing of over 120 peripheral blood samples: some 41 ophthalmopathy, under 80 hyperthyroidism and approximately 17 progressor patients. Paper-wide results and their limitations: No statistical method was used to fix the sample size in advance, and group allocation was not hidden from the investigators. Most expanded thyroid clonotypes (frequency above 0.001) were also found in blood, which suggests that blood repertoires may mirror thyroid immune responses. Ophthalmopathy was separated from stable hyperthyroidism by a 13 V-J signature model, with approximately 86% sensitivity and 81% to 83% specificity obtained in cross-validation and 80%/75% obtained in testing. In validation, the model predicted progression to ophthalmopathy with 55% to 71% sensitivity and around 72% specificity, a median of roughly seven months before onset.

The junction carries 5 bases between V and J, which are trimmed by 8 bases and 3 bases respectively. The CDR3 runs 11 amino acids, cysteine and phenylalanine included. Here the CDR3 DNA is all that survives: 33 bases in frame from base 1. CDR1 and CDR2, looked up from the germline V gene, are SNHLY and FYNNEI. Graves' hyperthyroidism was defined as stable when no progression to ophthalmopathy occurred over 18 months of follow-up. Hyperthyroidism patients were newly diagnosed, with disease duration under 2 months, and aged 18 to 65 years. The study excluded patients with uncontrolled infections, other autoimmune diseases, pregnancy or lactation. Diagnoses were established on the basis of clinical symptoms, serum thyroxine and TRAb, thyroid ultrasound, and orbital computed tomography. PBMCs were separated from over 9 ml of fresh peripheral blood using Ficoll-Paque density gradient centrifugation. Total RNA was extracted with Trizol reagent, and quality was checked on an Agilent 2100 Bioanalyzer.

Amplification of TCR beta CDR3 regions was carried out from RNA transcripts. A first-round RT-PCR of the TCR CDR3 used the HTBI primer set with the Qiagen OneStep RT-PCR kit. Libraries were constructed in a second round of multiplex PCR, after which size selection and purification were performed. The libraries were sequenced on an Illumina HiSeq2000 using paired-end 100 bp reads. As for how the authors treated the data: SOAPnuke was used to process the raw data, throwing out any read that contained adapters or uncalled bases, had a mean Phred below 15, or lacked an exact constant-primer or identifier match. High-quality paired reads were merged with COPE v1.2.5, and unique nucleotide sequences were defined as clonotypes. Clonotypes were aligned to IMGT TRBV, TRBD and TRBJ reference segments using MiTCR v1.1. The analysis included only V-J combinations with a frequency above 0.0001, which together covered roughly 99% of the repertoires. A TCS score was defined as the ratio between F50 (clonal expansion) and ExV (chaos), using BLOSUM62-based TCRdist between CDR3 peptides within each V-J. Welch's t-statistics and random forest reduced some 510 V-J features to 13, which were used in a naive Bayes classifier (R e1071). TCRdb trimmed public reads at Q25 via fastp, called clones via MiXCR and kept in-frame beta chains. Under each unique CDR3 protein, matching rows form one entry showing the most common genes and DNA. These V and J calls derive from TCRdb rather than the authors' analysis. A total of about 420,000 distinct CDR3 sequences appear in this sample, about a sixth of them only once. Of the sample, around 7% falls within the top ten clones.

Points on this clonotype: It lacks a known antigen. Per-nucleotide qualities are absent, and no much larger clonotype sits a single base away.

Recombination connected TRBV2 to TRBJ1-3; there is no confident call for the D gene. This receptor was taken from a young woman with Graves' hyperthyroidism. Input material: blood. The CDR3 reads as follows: CASDVGNTIYF. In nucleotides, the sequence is TGTGCCAGCGACGTTGGAAACACCATATATTTT.